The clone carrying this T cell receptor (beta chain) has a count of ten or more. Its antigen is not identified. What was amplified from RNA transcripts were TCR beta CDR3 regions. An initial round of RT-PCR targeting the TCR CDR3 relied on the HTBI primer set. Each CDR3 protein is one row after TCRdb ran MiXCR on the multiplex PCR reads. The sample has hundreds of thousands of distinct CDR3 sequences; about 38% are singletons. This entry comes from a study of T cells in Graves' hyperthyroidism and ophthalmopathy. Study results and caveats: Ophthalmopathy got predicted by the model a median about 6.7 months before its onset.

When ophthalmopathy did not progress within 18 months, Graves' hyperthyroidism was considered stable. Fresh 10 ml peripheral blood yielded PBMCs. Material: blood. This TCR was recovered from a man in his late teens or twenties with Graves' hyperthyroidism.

The CDR3 loop reads CASSLVQPRYTF. CDR3 DNA: TGTGCCAGCAGCTTAGTACAACCCCGCTACACCTTC. The rearrangement uses TRBV7-2 and TRBJ1-2; D not certain. CDR3 length: 12 residues. V dropped 1 base and J dropped 9 bases, with 9 bases sitting between them. From germline, CDR1 is SGHTA and CDR2 FQGNSA.